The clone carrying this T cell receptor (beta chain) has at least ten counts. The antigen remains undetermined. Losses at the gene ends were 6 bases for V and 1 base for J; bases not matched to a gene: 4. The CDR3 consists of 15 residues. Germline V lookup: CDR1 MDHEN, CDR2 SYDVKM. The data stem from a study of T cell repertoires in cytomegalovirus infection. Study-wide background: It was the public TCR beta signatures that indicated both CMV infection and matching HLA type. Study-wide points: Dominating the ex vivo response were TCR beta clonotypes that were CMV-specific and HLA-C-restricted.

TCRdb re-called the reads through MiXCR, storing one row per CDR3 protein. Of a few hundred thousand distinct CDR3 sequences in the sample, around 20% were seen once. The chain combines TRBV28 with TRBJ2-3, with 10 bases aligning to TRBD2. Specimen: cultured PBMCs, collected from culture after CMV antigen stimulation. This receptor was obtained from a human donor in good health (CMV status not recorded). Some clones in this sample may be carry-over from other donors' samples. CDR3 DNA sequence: TGTGCCAGCAGCTCGGGGACTAGCGGCACAGATACGCAGTATTTT. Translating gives CASSSGTSGTDTQYF.